This T cell receptor (beta chain) was obtained from a study of spatial heterogeneity in lung cancer. The wider study: Beta-chain sequences consistently outnumbered alpha-chain sequences in detection.

Findings and limits, study-wide: Blood contained ubiquitous expanded tumor TCRs more at resection than at follow-up.

Unique molecular identifiers, one per molecule, were present on every TCR cDNA molecule. TCRdb re-called the 5' RACE reads through MiXCR, storing one row per CDR3 protein. Of about 15,000 distinct CDR3 sequences in the sample, 7.9% were seen once. Time point here: sample taken at primary tumor resection. Whole RNA obtained from tumor, nontumor lung or frozen PBMC underwent sequencing without sorting. The donors were some 70 patients with non-small cell lung cancer that was early-stage and untreated. There are many counts of this clonotype. Its specificity is unknown. The sequence was obtained from a female donor with early-stage non-small cell lung cancer. The specimen comprised PBMCs, sampled at surgery.

CDR3 nucleotide sequence: TGTGCCAGCAAGCTAGCGGGAACCAAAAACATTCAGTACTTC. As protein: CASKLAGTKNIQYF. The chain recombines TRBV6-2 or TRBV6-3 with TRBJ2-4; 9 nucleotides agree with TRBD2. This CDR3 is 14 amino acids long. J gave up 2 bases and V 7 bases, and 3 bases lay outside the gene matches. Germline V gene lookup returns CDR1 MNHEY and CDR2 SVGEGT.